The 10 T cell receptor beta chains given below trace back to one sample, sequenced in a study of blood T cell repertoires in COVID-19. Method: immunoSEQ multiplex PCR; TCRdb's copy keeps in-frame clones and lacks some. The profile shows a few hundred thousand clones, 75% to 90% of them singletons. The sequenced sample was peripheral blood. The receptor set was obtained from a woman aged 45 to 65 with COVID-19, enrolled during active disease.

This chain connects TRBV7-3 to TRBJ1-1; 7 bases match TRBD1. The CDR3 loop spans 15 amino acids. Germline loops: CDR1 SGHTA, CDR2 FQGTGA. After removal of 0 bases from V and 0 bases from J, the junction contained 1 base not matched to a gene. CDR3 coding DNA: TGTGCCAGCAGCTTAACGACAGGGCTGAACACTGAAGCTTTCTTT. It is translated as CASSLTTGLNTEAFF.

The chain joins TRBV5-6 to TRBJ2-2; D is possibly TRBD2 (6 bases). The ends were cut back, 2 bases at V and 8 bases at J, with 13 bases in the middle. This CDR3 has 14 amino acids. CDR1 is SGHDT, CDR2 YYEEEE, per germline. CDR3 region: CASSFVTGVGELFF. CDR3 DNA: TGTGCCAGCAGCTTCGTAACGGGGGTAGGGGAGCTGTTTTTT.

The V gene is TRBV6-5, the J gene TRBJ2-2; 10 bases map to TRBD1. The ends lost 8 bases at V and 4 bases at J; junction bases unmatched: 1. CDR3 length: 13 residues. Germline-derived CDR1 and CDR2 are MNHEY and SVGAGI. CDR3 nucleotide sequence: TGTGCCAGCCGGACAGGGGGCACCGGGGAGCTGTTTTTT. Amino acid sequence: CASRTGGTGELFF.

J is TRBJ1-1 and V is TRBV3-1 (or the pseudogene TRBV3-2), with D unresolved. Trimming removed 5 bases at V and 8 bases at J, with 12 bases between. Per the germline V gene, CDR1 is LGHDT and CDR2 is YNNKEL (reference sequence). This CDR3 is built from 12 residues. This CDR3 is CASSYTTGEAFF. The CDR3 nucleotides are TGTGCCAGCAGCTACACAACGGGGGAAGCTTTCTTT.

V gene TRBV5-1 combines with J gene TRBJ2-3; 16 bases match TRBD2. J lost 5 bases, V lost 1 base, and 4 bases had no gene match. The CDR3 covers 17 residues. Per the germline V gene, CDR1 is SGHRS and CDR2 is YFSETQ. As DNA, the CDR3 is TGCGCCAGCAGCTTGCTTGGGACTAGCGGGAGGGGAGATACGCAGTATTTT. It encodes CASSLLGTSGRGDTQYF.

The CDR3 DNA reads as TGTGCCAGCAGGGAGGCAACCCGGGGGAGCTACACCTTC. Translated, it gives CASREATRGSYTF. This chain uses TRBV7-8 with TRBJ1-2, with D possibly being TRBD1 (5 bases). The V end lost 6 bases, the J end lost 9 bases, and 17 bases lay between the germline ends. CDR1 is SGHVS, CDR2 FQNEAQ, per germline. The CDR3 consists of 13 residues.

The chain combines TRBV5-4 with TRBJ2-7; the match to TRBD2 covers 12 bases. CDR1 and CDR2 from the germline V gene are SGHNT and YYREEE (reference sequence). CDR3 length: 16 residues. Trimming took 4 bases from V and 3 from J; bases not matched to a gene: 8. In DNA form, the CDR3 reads TGTGCCAGCAGCCCCCAGGGACTAGCGGGCTTCTACGAGCAGTACTTC. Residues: CASSPQGLAGFYEQYF.

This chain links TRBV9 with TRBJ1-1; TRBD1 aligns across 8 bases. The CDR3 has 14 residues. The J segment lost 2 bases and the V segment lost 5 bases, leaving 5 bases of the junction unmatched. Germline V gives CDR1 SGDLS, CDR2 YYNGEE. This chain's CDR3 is CASSRTGINTEAFF. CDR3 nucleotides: TGTGCCAGCAGTCGGACAGGGATAAACACTGAAGCTTTCTTT.

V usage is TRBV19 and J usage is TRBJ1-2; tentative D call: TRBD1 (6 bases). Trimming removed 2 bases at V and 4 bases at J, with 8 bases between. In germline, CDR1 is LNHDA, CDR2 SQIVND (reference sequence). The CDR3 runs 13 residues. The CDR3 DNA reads TGTGCCAGTAGTATAAACAGGGTCTATGGCTACACCTTC. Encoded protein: CASSINRVYGYTF. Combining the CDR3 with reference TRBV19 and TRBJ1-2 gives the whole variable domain DGGITQSPKYLFRKEGQNVTLSCEQNLNHDAMYWYRQDPGQGLRLIYYSQIVNDFQKGDIAEGYSVSREKKESFPLTVTSAQKNPTAFYLCASSINRVYGYTFGSGTRLTVV.

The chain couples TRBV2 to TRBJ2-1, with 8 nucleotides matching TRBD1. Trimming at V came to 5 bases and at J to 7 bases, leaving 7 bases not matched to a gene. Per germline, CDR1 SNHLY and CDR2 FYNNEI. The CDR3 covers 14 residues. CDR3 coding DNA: TGTGCCAGCAGTATGAGACGACAGGGGAATGAGCAGTTCTTC. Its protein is CASSMRRQGNEQFF.